The sequence of this TCR beta chain was determined in a study of blood T cell repertoires in COVID-19. Study context: The United States, Italy and Spain were the sources of the acute and convalescent COVID-19 samples. The cDNA or gDNA used as material had been derived from T cells, B-cell-depleted T cells, or PBMCs.

V dropped 5 bases and J dropped 3 bases, with 13 bases sitting between them. The CDR3 is 14 amino acids. The V gene's germline CDR1 is LGHNT and CDR2 FRNRAP. This clone has a single count. As processed by the authors: Amplifying reference gene primers gave estimates of nucleated cell counts. Clones were sequenced by immunoSEQ multiplex PCR, and TCRdb holds only the in-frame ones, with some missing. V, J and clone size were drawn from that table, and D and trimming were deduced from the DNA. The table records 200,000 to 250,000 clones, around 87% of them present only once. The receptor was isolated from a woman aged 70-85 years with active or convalescent COVID-19. Sequencing was carried out using peripheral blood. The chain is built from TRBV12-5 and TRBJ1-2; D may be TRBD1 (6 bases). Written as DNA, the CDR3 is TGTGCTAGTGGTCCCTCAGGGGCCCACTATGGCTACACCTTC. It encodes CASGPSGAHYGYTF. Combining the CDR3 with reference TRBV12-5 and TRBJ1-2 gives the whole variable domain DARVTQTPRHKVTEMGQEVTMRCQPILGHNTVFWYRQTMMQGLELLAYFRNRAPLDDSGMPKDRFSAEMPDATLATLKIQPSEPRDSAVYFCASGPSGAHYGYTFGSGTRLTVV.